This T cell receptor beta chain emerged from a study of beta chain features in type 1 diabetes. As every portion of the isolated RNA was reverse transcribed, the sequencing read expressed TCRB transcripts. Naive, central memory and regulatory T cell samples produced a mean of about 3.5 million reads. Using immunoSEQ multiplex PCR, the repertoire was profiled, and TCRdb retains in-frame clones only, with some absent. This sample has roughly 330,000 clones; approximately 15% occur once, and the top ten carry roughly 0.016%. A word on this clone: As yet, its antigen is unknown.

This CDR3 has 17 amino acids. Study-level results: Moderate yet significant TCRB CDR3 shortening was seen in Type 1 diabetes patients in all four CD4+ subsets. Possible PCR preference for shorter templates applied equally to patients and controls.

Sample: naive CD4+ T cells from blood. The chain recombines TRBV21-1 with TRBJ2-1; the table's D call, TRBD2, has no DNA check behind it. TRBV21-1 is assigned pseudogene status. The origin of this receptor is a woman younger than 30 with type 1 diabetes. The CDR3 reads CASSKEKGGLAQGEQFF. CDR3 sequence (DNA): TGTGCCAGCAGCAAAGAGAAGGGAGGACTAGCACAGGGTGAGCAGTTCTTC.